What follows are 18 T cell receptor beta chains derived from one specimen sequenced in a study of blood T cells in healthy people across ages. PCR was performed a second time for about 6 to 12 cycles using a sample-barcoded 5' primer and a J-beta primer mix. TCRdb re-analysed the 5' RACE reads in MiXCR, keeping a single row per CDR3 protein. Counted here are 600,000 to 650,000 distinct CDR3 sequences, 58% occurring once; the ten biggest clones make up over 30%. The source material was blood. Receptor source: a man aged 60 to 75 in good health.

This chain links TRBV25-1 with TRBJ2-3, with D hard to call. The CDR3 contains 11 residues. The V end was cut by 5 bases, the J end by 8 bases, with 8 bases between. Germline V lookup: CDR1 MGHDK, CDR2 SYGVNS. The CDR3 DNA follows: TGTGCCAGCAGTTACCTCCGTACGCAGTATTTT. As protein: CASSYLRTQYF.

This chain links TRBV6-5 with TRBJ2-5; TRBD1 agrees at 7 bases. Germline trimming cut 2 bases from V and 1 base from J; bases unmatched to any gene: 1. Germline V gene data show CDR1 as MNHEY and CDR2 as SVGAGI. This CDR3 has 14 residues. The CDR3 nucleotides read TGTGCCAGCAGTTACGGGACAGTCCAAGAGACCCAGTACTTC. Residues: CASSYGTVQETQYF.

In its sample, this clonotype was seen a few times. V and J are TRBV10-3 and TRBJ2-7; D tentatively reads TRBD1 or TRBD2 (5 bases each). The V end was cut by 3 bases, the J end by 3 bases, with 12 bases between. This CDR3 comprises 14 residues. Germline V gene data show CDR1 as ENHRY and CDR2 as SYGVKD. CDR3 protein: CAISEHRDGYEQYF. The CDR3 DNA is TGTGCCATCAGTGAACATCGGGACGGCTACGAGCAGTACTTC.

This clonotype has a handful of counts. The CDR3 coding sequence is TGCAGCGTTTCTACAGGGGGCGGAAACATTCAGTACTTC. It codes for CSVSTGGGNIQYF. The V call is TRBV29-1, the J call TRBJ2-4; 9 nucleotides line up with TRBD1. Germline V gene lookup returns CDR1 SQVTM and CDR2 ANQGSEA. The V gene end was trimmed by 5 bases and the J gene end by 6 bases; junction bases not matched to a gene: 5. The CDR3 is made up of 13 amino acids.

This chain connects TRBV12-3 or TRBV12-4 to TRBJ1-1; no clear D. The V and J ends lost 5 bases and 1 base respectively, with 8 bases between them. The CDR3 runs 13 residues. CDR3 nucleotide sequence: TGTGCCAGCAGTAAGAGCTCGAACACTGAAGCTTTCTTT. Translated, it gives CASSKSSNTEAFF.

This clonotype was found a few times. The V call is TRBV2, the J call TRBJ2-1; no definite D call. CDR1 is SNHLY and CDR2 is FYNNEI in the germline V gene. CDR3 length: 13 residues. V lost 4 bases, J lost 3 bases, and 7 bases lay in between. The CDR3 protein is CASSVGGYNEQFF. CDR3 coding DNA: TGTGCCAGCAGTGTGGGCGGCTACAATGAGCAGTTCTTC.

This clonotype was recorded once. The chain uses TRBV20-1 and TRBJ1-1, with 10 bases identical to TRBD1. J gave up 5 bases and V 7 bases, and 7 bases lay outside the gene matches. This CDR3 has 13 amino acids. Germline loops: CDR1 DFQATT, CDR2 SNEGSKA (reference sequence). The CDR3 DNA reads TGCAGTGGAGACAGGGGGCGGCGGACTGAAGCTTTCTTT. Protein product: CSGDRGRRTEAFF.

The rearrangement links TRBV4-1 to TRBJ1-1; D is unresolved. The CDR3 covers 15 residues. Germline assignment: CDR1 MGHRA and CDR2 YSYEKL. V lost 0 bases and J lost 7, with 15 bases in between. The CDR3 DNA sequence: TGCGCCAGCAGCCAAGAAGCGACGGATAGAGTTGAAGCTTTCTTT. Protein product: CASSQEATDRVEAFF.

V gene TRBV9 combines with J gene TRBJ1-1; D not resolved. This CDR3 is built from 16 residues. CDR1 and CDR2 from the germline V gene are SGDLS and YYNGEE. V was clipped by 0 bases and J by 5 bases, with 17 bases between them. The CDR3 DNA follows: TGTGCCAGCAGCGTAGGGGCCGCGGAGCTGGGGACTGAAGCTTTCTTT. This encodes CASSVGAAELGTEAFF.

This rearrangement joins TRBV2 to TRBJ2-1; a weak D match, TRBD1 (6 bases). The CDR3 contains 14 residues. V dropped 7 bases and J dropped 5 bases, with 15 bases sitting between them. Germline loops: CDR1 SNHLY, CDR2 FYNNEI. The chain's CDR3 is CASIRTVNNNEQFF. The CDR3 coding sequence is TGTGCCAGCATAAGGACAGTAAATAACAATGAGCAGTTCTTC. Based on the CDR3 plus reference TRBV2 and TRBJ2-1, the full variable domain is EPEVTQTPSHQVTQMGQEVILRCVPISNHLYFYWYRQILGQKVEFLVSFYNNEISEKSEIFDDQFSVERPDGSNFTLKIRSTKLEDSAMYFCASIRTVNNNEQFFGPGTRLTVL.

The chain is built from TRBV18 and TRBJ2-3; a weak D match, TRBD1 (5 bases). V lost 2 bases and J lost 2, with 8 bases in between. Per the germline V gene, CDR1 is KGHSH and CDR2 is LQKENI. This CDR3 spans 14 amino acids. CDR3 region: CASSPDRHTDTQYF. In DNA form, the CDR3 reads TGTGCCAGCTCACCAGACAGACACACAGATACGCAGTATTTT.

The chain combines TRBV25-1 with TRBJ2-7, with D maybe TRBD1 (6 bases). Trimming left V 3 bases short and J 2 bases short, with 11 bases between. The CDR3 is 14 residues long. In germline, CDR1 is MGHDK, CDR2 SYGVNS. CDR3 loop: CASSDRGPTYEQYF. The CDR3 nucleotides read TGTGCCAGCAGTGACAGGGGCCCAACCTACGAGCAGTACTTC.

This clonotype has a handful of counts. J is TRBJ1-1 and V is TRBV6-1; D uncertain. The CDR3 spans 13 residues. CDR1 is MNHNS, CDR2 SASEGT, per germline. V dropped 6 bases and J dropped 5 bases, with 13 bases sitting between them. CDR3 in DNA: TGTGCCAGCAGGACGGGGTGGGAGACTGAAGCTTTCTTT. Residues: CASRTGWETEAFF.

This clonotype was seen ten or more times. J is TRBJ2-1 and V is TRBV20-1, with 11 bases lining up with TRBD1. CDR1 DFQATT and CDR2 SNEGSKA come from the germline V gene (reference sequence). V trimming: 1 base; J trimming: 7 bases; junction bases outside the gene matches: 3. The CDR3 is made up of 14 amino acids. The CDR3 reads CSARGTGGVNEQFF. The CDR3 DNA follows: TGCAGTGCTAGAGGGACAGGGGGCGTAAATGAGCAGTTCTTC.

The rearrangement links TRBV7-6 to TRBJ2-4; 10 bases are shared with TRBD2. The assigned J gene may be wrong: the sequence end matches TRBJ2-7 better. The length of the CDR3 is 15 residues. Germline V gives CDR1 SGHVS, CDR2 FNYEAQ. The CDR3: CASSFWTSGSYEQYF. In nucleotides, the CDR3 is TGTGCCAGCAGCTTTTGGACTAGCGGCTCCTACGAGCAGTACTTC.

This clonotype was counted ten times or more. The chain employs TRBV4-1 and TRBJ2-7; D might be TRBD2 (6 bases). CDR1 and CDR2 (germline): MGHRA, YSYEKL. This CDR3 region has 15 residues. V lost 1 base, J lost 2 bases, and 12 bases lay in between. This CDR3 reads CASSQGGAGPYEQYF. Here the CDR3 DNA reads TGCGCCAGCAGCCAAGGAGGAGCGGGCCCCTACGAGCAGTACTTC.

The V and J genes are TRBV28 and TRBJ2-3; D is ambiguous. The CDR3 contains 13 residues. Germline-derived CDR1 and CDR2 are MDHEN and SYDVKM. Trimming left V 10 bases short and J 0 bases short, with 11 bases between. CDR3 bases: TGTGCCACCGGGCCGCCTAGCACAGATACGCAGTATTTT. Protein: CATGPPSTDTQYF.

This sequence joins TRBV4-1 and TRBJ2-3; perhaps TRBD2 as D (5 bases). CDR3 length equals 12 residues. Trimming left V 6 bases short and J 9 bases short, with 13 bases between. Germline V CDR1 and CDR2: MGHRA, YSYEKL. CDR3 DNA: TGCGCCAGCAGTCGGACCGGAGGCACGCAGTATTTT. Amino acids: CASSRTGGTQYF.